This T cell receptor beta chain derives from a study of shared T cell receptors in the human thymus. This clone was picked up one time. Profiled with immunoSEQ multiplex PCR; TCRdb holds only in-frame clones, not every one. The sample lists hundreds of thousands of clones, approximately 87% occurring once. Germline V gene lookup returns CDR1 LNHNV and CDR2 YYDKDF (reference sequence). This CDR3 spans 18 amino acids. The V gene end was trimmed by 3 bases and the J gene end by 7 bases; junction bases not matched to a gene: 14. A further study also used this sample, focusing on human thymus T cells. That paper adds: Donation came from healthy Finnish infants having corrective surgery for congenital heart defects. The thymus tissue came from resections taken during corrective heart surgery. Related studies found that unrelated individuals share highly overlapping thymic repertoires.

This clonotype was sampled from a boy less than two years old with a congenital heart defect. The V call is TRBV15, the J call TRBJ1-5; the match to TRBD1 covers 11 bases. Sequencing was done on a sample of thymocytes. CDR3 amino acids: CATSRAPTGTGGGQPQHF. The CDR3 nucleotides are TGTGCCACCAGCAGGGCCCCTACCGGGACAGGGGGGGGACAGCCCCAGCATTTT.